This TCR beta chain was sequenced in a study of T cells in Graves' hyperthyroidism and ophthalmopathy. The wider study: Peripheral blood was drawn at first diagnosis, prior to all treatment. Study results and limitations: Ophthalmopathy was told apart from stable hyperthyroidism by a 13 V-J model.

Germline-derived CDR1 and CDR2 are SGHAT and FQNNGV. V lost 4 bases and J lost 1; bases outside the gene matches: 3. This CDR3 region has 15 residues. The blood specimen was taken at initial hyperthyroidism diagnosis, before any ophthalmopathy symptoms. RNA transcripts yielded amplified TCR beta CDR3 regions. HTBI primers were the set used in a first-round RT-PCR of the TCR CDR3. TCRdb redid the calling of the multiplex PCR reads with MiXCR, one entry per CDR3 protein. Here the sample spans about 380,000 distinct CDR3 sequences, roughly 13% being singletons. This clonotype occurred many times. The antigen remains unidentified.

The rearrangement links TRBV11-2 to TRBJ2-7, with 11 bases lining up with TRBD2. Source material: blood. This clonotype was obtained from a young man with Graves' hyperthyroidism that later progressed to Graves' ophthalmopathy. CDR3 amino acids: CASSSRLAGSYEQYF. The CDR3, as DNA: TGTGCCAGCAGCTCCAGACTAGCGGGATCCTACGAGCAGTACTTC.